Shown below are 21 T cell receptor beta chains from a single sample sequenced in a study of T-cell memory formation after mild COVID-19. TCRdb processed the 5' RACE reads anew with MiXCR; each CDR3 protein has one entry. The sample includes 350,000 to 450,000 distinct CDR3 sequences, 20% of them seen just once. Specimen: PBMCs or a T cell subset sorted from them (not recorded which). These receptors were obtained from an adult woman who had mild COVID-19 (a few samples of this study predate the infection). Cell type and time point are not known.

This sequence joins TRBV15 and TRBJ1-5; D ambiguous. The CDR3 has 15 amino acids. Between the trimmed V and J ends, which lost 5 bases and 1 base, there was a span of 12 bases. The germline gives CDR1 LNHNV, CDR2 YYDKDF (reference sequence). The CDR3 loop is CATSGRSGSNQPQHF. Here the CDR3 DNA reads TGTGCCACCAGCGGCAGATCCGGCAGCAATCAGCCCCAGCATTTT. Together with reference TRBV15 and TRBJ1-5, the CDR3 gives the full variable domain: DAMVIQNPRYQVTQFGKPVTLSCSQTLNHNVMYWYQQKSSQAPKLLFHYYDKDFNNEADTPDNFQSRRPNTSFCFLDIRSPGLGDTAMYLCATSGRSGSNQPQHFGDGTRLSIL.

This clonotype was counted a few times. The chain couples TRBV2 to TRBJ2-3; 8 bases agree with TRBD1. This CDR3 comprises 17 residues. After removal of 1 base from V and 3 bases from J, the junction contained 9 bases not matched to a gene. The germline gives CDR1 SNHLY, CDR2 FYNNEI. The CDR3 is CASSEGGTGPVTDTQYF. The CDR3 bases are TGTGCCAGCAGTGAAGGGGGGACAGGCCCCGTAACAGATACGCAGTATTTT.

This clonotype was observed a handful of times. The chain employs TRBV27 and TRBJ2-7; D possibly corresponds to TRBD1 (5 bases). Trimming removed 4 bases from V and 3 bases from J, with 13 bases in between. Germline V gives CDR1 MNHEY, CDR2 SMNVEV (reference sequence). There are 14 residues in the CDR3. CDR3 in amino acids: CASSWQGDIYEQYF. Written as DNA, the CDR3 is TGTGCCAGCAGTTGGCAAGGGGATATCTACGAGCAGTACTTC.

The chain carries TRBV11-3 and TRBJ2-7; D is possibly TRBD1 or TRBD2 (5 bases each). V lost 7 bases and J lost 0, with 16 bases in between. The germline gives CDR1 SGHNT, CDR2 YENEEA. This CDR3 contains 15 residues. The CDR3 reads CASTSRDGSSYEQYF. CDR3 DNA sequence: TGTGCCAGCACGTCCCGGGACGGAAGCTCCTACGAGCAGTACTTC.

This clonotype was seen ten or more times. The rearrangement joins TRBV3-1 to TRBJ1-1; TRBD1 is a possible D gene (5 bases). CDR3 length: 14 amino acids. V dropped 0 bases and J dropped 2 bases, with 7 bases sitting between them. The germline gives CDR1 LGHDT, CDR2 YNNKEL (reference sequence). The CDR3 DNA reads as TGTGCCAGCAGCCAAGAGGGGGTTAACACTGAAGCTTTCTTT. Amino acids: CASSQEGVNTEAFF.

This chain connects TRBV20-1 to TRBJ2-4; tentative D call: TRBD1 (5 bases). The CDR3 is 13 amino acids. Trimming shortened V by 3 bases and J by 0 bases, and 6 bases separated the two germline ends. Germline V gene data show CDR1 as DFQATT and CDR2 as SNEGSKA (reference sequence). This chain's CDR3 is CSARQGAKNIQYF. The CDR3 region has the DNA TGCAGTGCTAGGCAGGGAGCCAAAAACATTCAGTACTTC.

The chain links TRBV6-2 or TRBV6-3 to TRBJ1-1, with D perhaps matching TRBD1 (5 bases). V gave up 4 bases and J gave up 2 bases, with 5 bases separating them. The CDR3 totals 12 residues. The germline V gene encodes CDR1 MNHEY and CDR2 SVGEGT. The CDR3 DNA is TGTGCCAGCAGTTGGGACAACACTGAAGCTTTCTTT. This sequence encodes CASSWDNTEAFF.

This clonotype was counted a few times. The rearrangement joins TRBV20-1 to TRBJ1-2, with D unresolved. The V gene's germline CDR1 is DFQATT and CDR2 SNEGSKA (reference sequence). There are 13 residues in the CDR3. The germline V and J ends were trimmed by 1 base and 0 bases, with 6 bases remaining between them. This chain's CDR3 is CSARAQANYGYTF. CDR3 nucleotide sequence: TGCAGTGCTAGAGCGCAGGCTAACTATGGCTACACCTTC.

This chain uses TRBV9 with TRBJ2-3; D is perhaps TRBD1 (5 bases). The CDR3 sequence is 16 residues long. Trimming took 7 bases from V and 1 from J, leaving 19 bases between them. The germline V gene has CDR1 SGDLS and CDR2 YYNGEE. In DNA, the CDR3 is TGTGCCAGCGGTCCCCCTCAGGGTCGCGGCACAGATACGCAGTATTTT. This translates into CASGPPQGRGTDTQYF. The full variable domain, rest sourced from reference TRBV9 and TRBJ2-3, is DSGVTQTPKHLITATGQRVTLRCSPRSGDLSVYWYQQSLDQGLQFLIQYYNGEERAKGNILERFSAQQFPDLHSELNLSSLELGDSALYFCASGPPQGRGTDTQYFGPGTRLTVL.

The chain has TRBV12-3 or TRBV12-4 and TRBJ2-3, with 9 bases lining up with TRBD2. The CDR3 consists of 15 residues. The ends lost 6 bases at V and 6 bases at J; junction bases unmatched: 10. Here the CDR3 reads CASSSSGDLSDTQYF. CDR3 in DNA: TGTGCCAGCAGCTCTAGCGGGGACCTCAGCGATACGCAGTATTTT.

V gene TRBV6-5 combines with J gene TRBJ1-6; a possible D gene is TRBD1 (6 bases). Trimming removed 7 bases at V and 6 bases at J, with 19 bases between. This CDR3 contains 16 residues. CDR1 is MNHEY, CDR2 SVGAGI, per germline. The CDR3 bases are TGTGCCAGCAAGTACGGGGGGGCGCTGACTAATTCACCCCTCCACTTT. Translating it yields CASKYGGALTNSPLHF.

This clonotype was counted ten times or more. This chain links TRBV4-1 with TRBJ2-1, with D possibly being TRBD2 (6 bases). The CDR3 sequence is 13 residues long. Germline values: CDR1 MGHRA, CDR2 YSYEKL. Trimming cost V 0 bases and J 7 bases, with 7 bases left between them. The CDR3, as DNA: TGCGCCAGCAGCCAAGAAGGAGGGAATGAGCAGTTCTTC. Protein product: CASSQEGGNEQFF.

This clonotype occurred a few times. This rearrangement joins TRBV19 to TRBJ2-5; 9 bases agree with TRBD1. CDR1 LNHDA and CDR2 SQIVND come from the germline V gene (reference sequence). The J segment lost 4 bases and the V segment lost 4 bases, leaving 7 bases of the junction unmatched. The CDR3 has 15 residues. The CDR3 reads CASSTGTGLGETQYF. The CDR3 DNA is TGTGCCAGTAGTACAGGGACAGGGCTAGGAGAGACCCAGTACTTC.

The rearrangement joins TRBV9 to TRBJ2-2; no reliable D call. V lost 5 bases, J lost 0 bases, and 5 bases lay in between. Per germline, CDR1 SGDLS and CDR2 YYNGEE. The CDR3 sequence is 13 residues long. Written as DNA, the CDR3 is TGTGCCAGCAGATTTTCGAACACCGGGGAGCTGTTTTTT. This gives the protein CASRFSNTGELFF.

The rearrangement links TRBV30 to TRBJ1-2; weak D call: TRBD1 (6 bases). Germline assignment: CDR1 GTSNPN and CDR2 SVGIG (reference sequence). Trimming took off 0 bases at V and 3 bases at J, with 11 bases between the two ends. CDR3 size: 14 residues. CDR3 bases: TGTGCCTGGAGTGTAGGGGGGGCTGACTATGGCTACACCTTC. Protein: CAWSVGGADYGYTF. Together with reference TRBV30 and TRBJ1-2, the CDR3 gives the full variable domain: SQTIHQWPATLVQPVGSPLSLECTVEGTSNPNLYWYRQAAGRGLQLLFYSVGIGQISSEVPQNLSASRPQDRQFILSSKKLLLSDSGFYLCAWSVGGADYGYTFGSGTRLTVV.

The genes are TRBV7-6 and TRBJ2-2; TRBD2 matches at 9 bases. Germline CDR1 reads SGHVS; CDR2 reads FNYEAQ. The CDR3 is 17 residues long. V was clipped by 2 bases and J by 4 bases; unmatched bases: 8. Written as DNA, the CDR3 is TGTGCCAGCAGCTTAAAAACGGGACTAGCCGGCACCGGGGAGCTGTTTTTT. Protein product: CASSLKTGLAGTGELFF.

The V call is TRBV12-3 or TRBV12-4, the J call TRBJ2-3; the match to TRBD2 covers 10 bases. This CDR3 has 18 residues. V lost 8 bases to trimming and J lost 2 bases; unmatched junction nucleotides: 16. For the CDR3, the DNA is TGTGCCAGCCGCCCAACCTTTCGGACTAGCGGAAACACAGATACGCAGTATTTT. Protein product: CASRPTFRTSGNTDTQYF.

This chain uses TRBV10-3 with TRBJ2-1; D may be TRBD1 (8 bases). The CDR3 runs 18 residues. V was trimmed by 8 bases and J by 5 bases, leaving 28 bases between them. Germline V lookup: CDR1 ENHRY, CDR2 SYGVKD. The CDR3 is CAISREGQDDVGDNEQFF. CDR3 coding DNA: TGTGCCATCTCCAGGGAGGGACAGGACGATGTAGGGGACAATGAGCAGTTCTTC.

V is TRBV7-6 and J is TRBJ2-5; D is perhaps TRBD2 (8 bases). V was trimmed by 1 base and J by 9 bases, leaving 24 bases between them. There are 17 residues in the CDR3. The germline gives CDR1 SGHVS, CDR2 FNYEAQ. The CDR3 protein is CASSLVAGQILRVAQYF. The CDR3 bases are TGTGCCAGCAGCTTAGTAGCGGGACAGATACTCCGGGTAGCCCAGTACTTC.

This chain uses TRBV12-3 or TRBV12-4 with TRBJ1-3, with 7 bases aligning to TRBD1. This CDR3 has 16 amino acids. V gave up 5 bases and J gave up 0 bases; unmatched junction bases: 7. The CDR3, as DNA: TGTGCCAGCAGTACCTCAGGGGGGGACTCTGGAAACACCATATATTTT. It yields the protein CASSTSGGDSGNTIYF.

The chain carries TRBV3-1 and TRBJ1-5; D is undetermined. The V and J ends lost 2 bases and 5 bases respectively, with 7 bases between them. From germline, CDR1 is LGHDT and CDR2 YNNKEL (reference sequence). CDR3 size: 13 residues. Written as DNA, the CDR3 is TGTGCCAGCAGCCAATCTAGGGATCAGCCCCAGCATTTT. Protein product: CASSQSRDQPQHF.